The 8 T cell receptor beta chains in this list originate from one sample, sequenced in a study of T cell responses to AZD1222 COVID-19 vaccine. Here immunoSEQ multiplex PCR was the method, and the copy in TCRdb shows in-frame clones only, minus some. In the table there are 100,000 to 150,000 clones, around 90% of which are singletons. Sequencing was performed on peripheral blood, taken on day 0 of AZD1222 vaccination. These receptors all stem from an adult in good health.

The gene calls are TRBV6-2 or TRBV6-3 and TRBJ1-6, with D maybe TRBD1 (5 bases). The V end lost 3 bases, the J end lost 2 bases, and 8 bases lay between the germline ends. The CDR3 spans 15 residues. Germline CDR1 is MNHEY and CDR2 is SVGEGT. CDR3 DNA sequence: TGTGCCAGCAGTTATGAGGGACCCTATAATTCACCCCTCCACTTT. Translation: CASSYEGPYNSPLHF.

This clone was detected only a few times. The chain is built from TRBV6-2 or TRBV6-3 and TRBJ1-6; 10 bases are a match to TRBD1. J was trimmed by 10 bases and V by 6 bases; bases with no gene match: 9. CDR1 and CDR2 from the germline V gene are MNHEY and SVGEGT. This CDR3 has 15 residues. CDR3 nucleotide sequence: TGTGCCAGCAGCAACGGGGACAGGGGCTTCTCACCCCTCCACTTT. Residues: CASSNGDRGFSPLHF.

The J gene is TRBJ1-6, the V gene TRBV28; D remains unclear. CDR3 length equals 14 residues. From germline, CDR1 is MDHEN and CDR2 SYDVKM. Trimming cost V 2 bases and J 6 bases, with 8 bases left between them. DNA of the CDR3: TGTGCCAGCAGTTTAACCCAGACTAATTCACCCCTCCACTTT. Residues: CASSLTQTNSPLHF.

This clone was counted a single time. The chain employs TRBV6-5 and TRBJ2-7; the D is unclear. V was shortened by 7 bases and J by 3 bases, with 16 bases between the two germline ends. The CDR3 loop spans 14 amino acids. Germline V gene lookup returns CDR1 MNHEY and CDR2 SVGAGI. DNA of the CDR3: TGTGCCAGCATCTCTCGTGGCAGTATCTACGAGCAGTACTTC. Protein sequence: CASISRGSIYEQYF.

V and J are TRBV7-9 and TRBJ2-3, with 12 bases fitting TRBD2. The V gene end was trimmed by 0 bases and the J gene end by 9 bases; junction bases not matched to a gene: 4. CDR3 length: 15 amino acids. The V gene's germline CDR1 is SEHNR and CDR2 FQNEAQ (reference sequence). CDR3 in DNA: TGTGCCAGCAGCTTAGCGCCTAGCGGGGGGGGGACGCAGTATTTT. Protein sequence: CASSLAPSGGGTQYF.

This chain joins TRBV19 and TRBJ1-5; D may be TRBD1 (6 bases). The V and J ends lost 11 bases and 4 bases respectively, with 18 bases between them. This CDR3 spans 14 amino acids. Germline V gives CDR1 LNHDA, CDR2 SQIVND (reference sequence). CDR3 amino acids: CAGGGSLRNQPQHF. Here the CDR3 DNA reads TGTGCCGGAGGGGGGTCCTTGAGGAATCAGCCCCAGCATTTT.

This rearrangement joins TRBV27 to TRBJ1-3, with D tentatively TRBD1 (5 bases). CDR1 and CDR2 (germline): MNHEY, SMNVEV (reference sequence). The CDR3 is 14 amino acids. The V and J ends lost 3 bases and 0 bases respectively, with 6 bases between them. The CDR3 DNA reads as TGTGCCAGCAGTTTCGGGGGCTCTGGAAACACCATATATTTT. Protein product: CASSFGGSGNTIYF.

This clone has just one count. The chain employs TRBV4-1 and TRBJ1-6, with 7 bases aligning to TRBD1. Germline V gene sequence: CDR1 MGHRA, CDR2 YSYEKL. With V trimmed by 4 bases and J by 7 bases, 7 bases remained unmatched. The CDR3 totals 15 residues. The CDR3 loop reads CASSPPDRSNSPLHF. The CDR3 DNA reads as TGCGCCAGCAGCCCCCCGGACAGGTCCAATTCACCCCTCCACTTT.